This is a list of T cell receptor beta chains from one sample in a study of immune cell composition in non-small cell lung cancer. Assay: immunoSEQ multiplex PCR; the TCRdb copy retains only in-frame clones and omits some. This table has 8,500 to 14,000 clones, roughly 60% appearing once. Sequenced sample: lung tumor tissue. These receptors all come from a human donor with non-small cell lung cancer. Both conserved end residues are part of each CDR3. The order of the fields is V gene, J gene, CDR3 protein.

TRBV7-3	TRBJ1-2	CASSLASGFDGYTF
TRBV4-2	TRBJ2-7	CASSQVASGDSYEQYF
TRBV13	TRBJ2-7	CASSRQGYSYEQYF
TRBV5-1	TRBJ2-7	CASSFGEGSYEQYF
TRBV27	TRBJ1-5	CASRSGGAGQPQHF
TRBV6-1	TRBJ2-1	CASIDSGNSYNEQFF
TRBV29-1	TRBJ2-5	CSVEGLAGALETQYF
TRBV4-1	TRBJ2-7	CASSQMASGIYEQYF
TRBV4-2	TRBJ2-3	CASKEAGQATDTQYF
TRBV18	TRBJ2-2	CASSPLLGTGDTGELFF
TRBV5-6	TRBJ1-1	CASSYQTTTEAFF
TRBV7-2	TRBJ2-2	CASSLGASGMFGELFF
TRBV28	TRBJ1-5	CASRPNRGNQPQHF
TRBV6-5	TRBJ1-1	CASSYSRQMNTEAFF
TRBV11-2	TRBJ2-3	CASTPLGLRTDTQYF
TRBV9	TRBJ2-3	CASSVPRDGGPTDTQYF
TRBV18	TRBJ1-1	CASSPMPGVRDTEAFF
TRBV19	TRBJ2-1	CASSIDSLLAGEYNEQFF
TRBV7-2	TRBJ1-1	CASRNQGAAFF
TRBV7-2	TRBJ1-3	CASSFDRRNTIYF
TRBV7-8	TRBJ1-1	CASSPRGGTEAFF
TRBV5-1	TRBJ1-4	CASSRQGPSDEKLFF
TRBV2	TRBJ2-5	CASSFTGTSGETQYF
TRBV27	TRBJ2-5	CASSLRTSGRKETQYF
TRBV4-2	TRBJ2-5	CASSQAGGEETQYF
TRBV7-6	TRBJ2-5	CASSSTVETQYF
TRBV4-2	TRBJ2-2	CASSQPRSGPNTGELFF
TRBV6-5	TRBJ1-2	CASSQAGGGYGYTF
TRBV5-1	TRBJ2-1	CASSPGQGYNEQFF
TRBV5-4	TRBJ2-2	CASSLQGADTGELFF
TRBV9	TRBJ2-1	CASSVGAHNEQFF
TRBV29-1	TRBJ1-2	CSVRQDSYGYGYTF
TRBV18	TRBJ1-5	CASSPSGGEPQHF
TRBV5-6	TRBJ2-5	CASSSGVNGETQYF
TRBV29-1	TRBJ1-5	CSVGTAGGQPQHF
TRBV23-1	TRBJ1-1	CASSHPLSDTEAFF
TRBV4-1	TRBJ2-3	CASSYGQGRWDTQYF
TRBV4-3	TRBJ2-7	CASSQAREGPYEQYF
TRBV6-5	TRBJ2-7	CASSALDRRQYF
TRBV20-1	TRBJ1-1	CSARGNTEAFF
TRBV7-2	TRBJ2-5	CASSLVKLAGVKETQYF
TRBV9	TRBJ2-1	CASSDTLAEQFF
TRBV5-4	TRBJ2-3	CASSHDRAGTDTQYF
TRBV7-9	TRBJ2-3	CASSLTSGSGTDTQYF
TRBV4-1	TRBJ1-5	CASSQYMNRGNQPQHF
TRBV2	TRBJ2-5	CASREEPAQETQYF
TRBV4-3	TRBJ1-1	CASSQDHGGLNTEAFF
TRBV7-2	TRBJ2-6	CASEKGLTSGANVLTF
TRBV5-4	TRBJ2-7	CASSLGLRGYEQYF
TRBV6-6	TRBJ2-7	CASRETTYEQYF
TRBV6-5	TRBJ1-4	CASRAGVANEKLFF
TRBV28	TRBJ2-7	CASTSPDGLVYEQYF